One sample yielded the 14 T cell receptor beta chains listed below, sequenced in a study of long-term antiretroviral therapy in people with HIV. Investigators performed immunoSEQ version v3.0 at survey level. Clones were read by immunoSEQ multiplex PCR, and TCRdb kept only the in-frame ones, dropping some. The sample consists of about 38,000 clones, 75% to 90% of them appearing once. The starting material was unsorted PBMCs, obtained 1.5 years after starting antiretroviral therapy. All receptors come from a young man with HIV.

The chain carries TRBV2 and TRBJ1-1, with no clear D. This CDR3 has 14 residues. V lost 3 bases and J lost 1, with 9 bases in between. Germline CDR1 is SNHLY and CDR2 is FYNNEI. CDR3 region: CASSEVRGNTEAFF. Written as DNA, the CDR3 is TGTGCCAGCAGTGAGGTTCGGGGGAACACTGAAGCTTTCTTT. Combining the CDR3 with reference TRBV2 and TRBJ1-1 gives the whole variable domain EPEVTQTPSHQVTQMGQEVILRCVPISNHLYFYWYRQILGQKVEFLVSFYNNEISEKSEIFDDQFSVERPDGSNFTLKIRSTKLEDSAMYFCASSEVRGNTEAFFGQGTRLTVV.

The sample holds a few counts of this clone. The chain links TRBV19 to TRBJ1-1, with a possible D match to TRBD1 (5 bases). Germline assignment: CDR1 LNHDA and CDR2 SQIVND (reference sequence). V lost 5 bases and J 1 base, leaving 5 bases between the germline ends. CDR3 length: 12 residues. The CDR3 region is CASSQGNTEAFF. The CDR3 bases are TGTGCCAGTAGTCAGGGGAACACTGAAGCTTTCTTT.

The V and J genes are TRBV10-3 and TRBJ2-7; 8 bases map to TRBD1. The CDR3 covers 12 residues. CDR1 ENHRY and CDR2 SYGVKD come from the germline V gene. The J segment lost 9 bases and the V segment lost 0 bases, leaving 1 base of the junction unmatched. The DNA of the CDR3 is TGTGCCATCAGTGAGTCTGACAGGGGGCAGTACTTC. It translates to CAISESDRGQYF.

This sequence joins TRBV25-1 and TRBJ2-7, with a weak D call TRBD1 (6 bases). CDR3 length: 13 amino acids. From germline, CDR1 is MGHDK and CDR2 SYGVNS. Trimming took off 1 base at V and 2 bases at J, with 6 bases between the two ends. Written as DNA, the CDR3 is TGTGCCAGCAGTGAATCAGGGGCCTACGAGCAGTACTTC. Translating it yields CASSESGAYEQYF.

The V gene is TRBV19, the J gene TRBJ1-2, with D unclear. This CDR3 contains 14 residues. V shed 5 bases and J shed 4 bases, with 14 bases lying between them. Per germline, CDR1 LNHDA and CDR2 SQIVND (reference sequence). Written as DNA, the CDR3 is TGTGCCAGTAGTCTCCAGGAGACTGGCTATGGCTACACCTTC. This translates into CASSLQETGYGYTF.

The genes are TRBV9 and TRBJ2-7; D is perhaps TRBD1 or TRBD2 (5 bases each). V dropped 3 bases and J dropped 5 bases, with 12 bases sitting between them. This CDR3 comprises 13 residues. Germline lookup yields CDR1 SGDLS and CDR2 YYNGEE. The CDR3 here is CASSEGGGNEQYF. The CDR3 region has the DNA TGTGCCAGCAGCGAGGGTGGGGGTAACGAGCAGTACTTC.

The chain recombines TRBV7-9 with TRBJ2-7; 11 positions agree with TRBD2. The J segment lost 7 bases and the V segment lost 5 bases, leaving 7 bases of the junction unmatched. The CDR3 is 14 amino acids. The V gene's germline CDR1 is SEHNR and CDR2 FQNEAQ (reference sequence). The CDR3 sequence: CASSELAGAQEQYF. In DNA, the CDR3 is TGTGCCAGCAGCGAACTAGCGGGAGCTCAGGAGCAGTACTTC.

The chain recombines TRBV12-5 with TRBJ1-2; D ambiguous. Germline-derived CDR1 and CDR2 are LGHNT and FRNRAP. The CDR3 consists of 13 residues. Trimming pared 2 bases from V and 4 bases from J, leaving 8 bases between. CDR3 residues: CASGLSAAYGYTF. CDR3 nucleotide sequence: TGTGCTAGTGGTTTGTCGGCGGCCTATGGCTACACCTTC.

The V and J genes are TRBV6-5 and TRBJ2-7; TRBD2 matches at 9 bases. V was clipped by 2 bases and J by 5 bases; unmatched bases: 1. From germline, CDR1 is MNHEY and CDR2 SVGAGI. The CDR3 spans 13 residues. The CDR3 loop is CASSYAGGNEQYF. CDR3 sequence (DNA): TGTGCCAGCAGTTACGCGGGAGGGAACGAGCAGTACTTC.

The gene calls are TRBV29-1 and TRBJ2-5; tentatively, D is TRBD1 (5 bases). The CDR3 length is 12 residues. Between the trimmed V and J ends, which lost 4 bases and 4 bases, there was a span of 10 bases. CDR1 and CDR2 (germline): SQVTM, ANQGSEA. The CDR3 loop is CSVGDSPETQYF. CDR3 DNA sequence: TGCAGCGTTGGAGACAGCCCAGAGACCCAGTACTTC. The full variable domain, with the rest looked up from reference TRBV29-1 and TRBJ2-5, is SAVISQKPSRDICQRGTSLTIQCQVDSQVTMMFWYRQQPGQSLTLIATANQGSEATYESGFVIDKFPISRPNLTFSTLTVSNMSPEDSSIYLCSVGDSPETQYFGPGTRLLVL.

This clone was recorded only once. V usage is TRBV19 and J usage is TRBJ1-1; D is uncertain. Deletions cut 7 bases from V and 0 bases from J, with 12 bases between. Germline CDR1 LNHDA, CDR2 SQIVND (reference sequence). This CDR3 spans 14 amino acids. DNA for the CDR3: TGTGCCAGTAATTGGCGGAACCTGAACACTGAAGCTTTCTTT. It codes for CASNWRNLNTEAFF. Complete variable domain (other parts from reference TRBV19 and TRBJ1-1): DGGITQSPKYLFRKEGQNVTLSCEQNLNHDAMYWYRQDPGQGLRLIYYSQIVNDFQKGDIAEGYSVSREKKESFPLTVTSAQKNPTAFYLCASNWRNLNTEAFFGQGTRLTVV.

The chain carries TRBV19 and TRBJ1-5; maybe TRBD1 (5 bases). Germline V gene sequence: CDR1 LNHDA, CDR2 SQIVND (reference sequence). This CDR3 has 15 amino acids. Trimming left V 0 bases short and J 2 bases short, with 8 bases between. CDR3 nucleotides: TGTGCCAGTAGTATAGAACAGGAACGCAATCAGCCCCAGCATTTT. Its translation is CASSIEQERNQPQHF. The full variable domain, with the rest looked up from reference TRBV19 and TRBJ1-5, is DGGITQSPKYLFRKEGQNVTLSCEQNLNHDAMYWYRQDPGQGLRLIYYSQIVNDFQKGDIAEGYSVSREKKESFPLTVTSAQKNPTAFYLCASSIEQERNQPQHFGDGTRLSIL.

The chain joins TRBV10-2 to TRBJ2-7; D ambiguous. CDR1 is WSHSY and CDR2 is SAAADI in the germline V gene. This CDR3 region has 11 residues. V gave up 2 bases and J gave up 5 bases, with 4 bases separating them. CDR3 DNA: TGCGCCAGCAGTGAGAAACACGAGCAGTACTTC. This gives the protein CASSEKHEQYF.

This chain uses TRBV27 with TRBJ2-7; a possible D gene is TRBD1 (6 bases). The ends were cut back, 4 bases at V and 3 bases at J, with 16 bases in the middle. This CDR3 region has 15 residues. Germline V lookup: CDR1 MNHEY, CDR2 SMNVEV (reference sequence). The chain's CDR3 is CASSSLQGGIYEQYF. The CDR3 bases are TGTGCCAGCAGTTCGTTACAGGGTGGAATCTACGAGCAGTACTTC.